This T cell receptor (beta chain) was recovered during a study of beta chain features in type 1 diabetes (dated 2018 in TCRdb). Looking at the study overall: No differences in mean age, gender distribution, total cell number or subset yield were found between patients and healthy donors. The study compared TCRB repertoires of sorted circulating CD4+ T cell subsets between recently diagnosed type 1 diabetes patients and matched healthy donors. A total of roughly 100 million sorted cells were examined across all samples, and the number of cells per subset was strongly correlated with RNA yield. Naive and central memory subsets were obtained from all 28 donors, but regulatory and stem cell-like memory subsets were isolated from only 8 patients and roughly 8 healthy donors.

Taken from the germline V gene, the CDR1 and CDR2 loops are SGHRS and YFSETQ. V is pruned by 4 bases and J by 5 bases, leaving 10 bases of the junction without a gene match. The CDR3 runs 16 amino acids, cysteine and phenylalanine included. Only the CDR3 DNA stays, 48 bases, in frame from base 1. The entire isolated RNA was reverse transcribed using the High Capacity cDNA Reverse Transcription Kit, and thus expressed TCRB transcripts were sequenced. Naive, central memory and regulatory T cell samples underwent deep immunoSEQ sequencing, averaging around 3.7 million total reads per sample. After sorted cells were lysed in RLT buffer, RNA was extracted with DNase-treated RNeasy Micro or Mini kits, with the choice depending on cell number. To prevent cross-contamination, every cell subset was processed on its own, while patient and healthy donor samples were processed together. Using the immunoSEQ multiplex PCR, TCRB sequences were amplified from cDNA into 87-bp fragments spanning the CDR3 region. Sequencing of the amplicons was performed on the Illumina HiSeq platform. The original pipeline was this. Synthetic template baselines were used to correct PCR bias computationally, reads within Hamming distance 2 were collapsed, and singletons that could not be merged were discarded. By aligning reads against IMGT, V, D and J genes, CDR3 length, and insertions or deletions at six rearrangement sites were assigned. Within each subset, clonotype counts were normalized to the number of sorted cells before true diversity and Gini coefficients were calculated with the tcR R package. The overlap coefficient, calculated on TCRB nucleotide sequences, was used to measure repertoire sharing. TCRdb holds this immuneACCESS table with in-frame rearrangements only. Some clones are missing; in checked studies, unresolved V genes explain under half, and the rest has no known cause. Clonal size and the V and J genes are those of that table, whereas D and trimming came from the DNA. The sample table records around 160,000 clones; about 44% of these occur just once. Approximately 0.4% of the sample is held by the ten biggest clonotypes.

Notes on this clone: No antigen is known for it. Per-base quality was not reported, and no clone a single base away is much larger than it.

Each donor gave one peripheral blood draw, averaging approximately 120 mL, which was collected into heparinised tubes. A BD FACSAria II and a panel including CD45RO, CCR7, CD25, CD127, CD95 and CD27 were used to sort naive, central memory, regulatory and stem cell-like memory CD4+ T cells. Purity was above 95% for every sorted population. PBMCs were isolated right away by Lymphoprep density gradient centrifugation and were stained directly, without culture. So that batch effects would be minimized, each experiment stained and sorted samples in pairs, pairing one healthy donor with one patient. Study-level results and caveats: A moderate but significant shortening of TCRB CDR3 length was observed in type 1 diabetes patients in all four CD4+ subsets. Only small numbers of individuals were included in the HLA sub-analyses, which left unresolved whether HLA type had any influence on TCRB rearrangement. Because cDNA rather than genomic DNA was sequenced, highly expressing activated cells could have been over-represented, although no difference in activation and CD3 levels was found between groups. Naive, central memory and regulatory TCRB repertoires appeared more similar among patients than among healthy donors. PCR may preferentially amplify shorter templates, but because patient and control samples were amplified and corrected together, any resulting skew would affect both groups equally. At VDJ recombination sites, type 1 diabetes patients had fewer insertions and more deleted nucleotides, which implies abnormalities in thymic rearrangement.

The sequence derives from a young man in good health. The V gene is TRBV5-1 and the J gene is TRBJ1-4; 8 middle bases align to TRBD1. Sequencing was done on a sample of Tregs from blood. The sample's cell subset or site label is to be understood as: regulatory CD4+ T cells. The CDR3 protein sequence reads: CASSGQGPPANEKLFF. The nucleotide sequence reads TGCGCCAGCAGCGGACAGGGACCCCCAGCGAATGAAAAACTGTTTTTT. When the CDR3 is completed using the reference TRBV5-1 and TRBJ1-4 genes on either side, the full variable domain is KAGVTQTPRYLIKTRGQQVTLSCSPISGHRSVSWYQQTPGQGLQFLFEYFSETQRNKGNFPGRFSGRQFSNSRSEMNVSTLELGDSALYLCASSGQGPPANEKLFFGSGTQLSVL.